This T cell receptor beta chain was recovered during a study of cytomegalovirus exposure and HLA in healthy donors. Study-wide points: In a later analysis, TCR beta V- and J-gene trimming showed a link to a missense DCLRE1C variant. HLA alleles were associated with 16,000 or so TCR beta sequences in a later analysis at 0.05 false discovery rate.

The PCR employed 60 Vbeta primers together with 13 Jbeta primers. Assay: immunoSEQ multiplex PCR; the TCRdb copy retains only in-frame clones and omits some. The sample yields more than 95,000 clones, roughly 83% seen once. V lost 4 bases to trimming and J lost 2 bases, with 11 bases between them. CDR3 length: 13 amino acids. In germline, CDR1 is GTSNPN, CDR2 SVGIG (reference sequence). This clone was observed a handful of times. The antigen is not known. The gene calls are TRBV30 and TRBJ1-1; TRBD1 is a possible D gene (5 bases). Sequencing was done on a sample of PBMCs. The receptor was derived from a man aged 18-30 years in good health and CMV-seropositive. CDR3 loop: CAWKKRGNTEAFF. In nucleotides, the CDR3 is TGTGCCTGGAAGAAAAGGGGTAACACTGAAGCTTTCTTT.